This TCR beta chain was found in a study of cytomegalovirus exposure and HLA in healthy donors. Notes on this clone: Its target is unknown.

Whole-study findings and limits: After further analysis at a later stage, some 15,000 TCR beta sequences were associated with HLA alleles at 0.05 false discovery rate.

Use of 60 Vbeta and 13 Jbeta primers characterized the PCR. Clones were sequenced by immunoSEQ multiplex PCR, and TCRdb holds only the in-frame ones, with some missing. The sample gives around 110,000 clones, over 65% of which show up once; about 8.3% is in the top ten. This receptor was identified in a woman between 35 and 50 years old in good health and CMV-seropositive. Sequencing was done on a sample of PBMCs.

This CDR3 reads CASSIPGQVGGYTF. The DNA for the CDR3 is TGTGCCAGCAGTATACCGGGACAGGTTGGTGGCTACACCTTC. This chain uses TRBV6-5 with TRBJ1-2; 8 positions agree with TRBD1. Germline CDR1 MNHEY, CDR2 SVGAGI. The CDR3 has 14 residues. The V and J ends lost 5 bases and 7 bases, in that order; junction bases with no gene match: 9.